A selection of T cell receptor beta chains follows, all from one sample in a study of blood T cell repertoires in COVID-19. Sequenced by immunoSEQ multiplex PCR; TCRdb stores in-frame clones only, minus some. This table holds under 300,000 clones, 85% to 90% found once. Sequenced sample: peripheral blood. Source of these receptors: a woman aged 40 to 50 with acute or convalescent COVID-19. CDR3s include the opening cysteine and the closing phenylalanine or tryptophan. The order of the fields is clone size, V gene, D gene, J gene, CDR3 DNA, CDR3 protein. D genes are given only for firm matches. A clone size is listed for some rows: how often the clone was seen (once, few, many), or a class if it is expanded.

clone size: -; V gene: TRBV10-1; D gene: -; J gene: TRBJ1-1; CDR3 DNA: TGCGCCAGCGGGTTTTCAGGCTCCGAAGCTTTCTTT; CDR3 protein: CASGFSGSEAFF
clone size: -; V gene: TRBV20-1; D gene: TRBD2; J gene: TRBJ2-5; CDR3 DNA: TGCAGTGCTAGTAAGCTAGCGGGGGGCAGGGAGACCCAGTACTTC; CDR3 protein: CSASKLAGGRETQYF
clone size: -; V gene: TRBV10-2; D gene: TRBD2; J gene: TRBJ2-3; CDR3 DNA: TGCGCCAGCAGTGAGGTAGCGGGGGGGATCACAGATACGCAGTATTTT; CDR3 protein: CASSEVAGGITDTQYF
clone size: -; V gene: TRBV2; D gene: TRBD1; J gene: TRBJ1-1; CDR3 DNA: TGTGCCAGCAGGAGGACAGGGATGAACACTGAAGCTTTCTTT; CDR3 protein: CASRRTGMNTEAFF
clone size: -; V gene: TRBV5-1; D gene: -; J gene: TRBJ1-1; CDR3 DNA: TGCGCCAGCAGCTTAGGAGACTACATGAACACTGAAGCTTTCTTT; CDR3 protein: CASSLGDYMNTEAFF
clone size: -; V gene: TRBV6-2/TRBV6-3; D gene: -; J gene: TRBJ2-2; CDR3 DNA: TGTGCCAGCAGCTCCGGACACCTTAACACCGGGGAGCTGTTTTTT; CDR3 protein: CASSSGHLNTGELFF
clone size: -; V gene: TRBV7-2; D gene: TRBD2; J gene: TRBJ2-3; CDR3 DNA: TGTGCCAGCAGCTTAGCCGGACTAGCGGGGGAAGATACGCAGTATTTT; CDR3 protein: CASSLAGLAGEDTQYF
clone size: once; V gene: TRBV24-1; D gene: -; J gene: TRBJ1-2; CDR3 DNA: TGTGCCACCAGTGACCCCTCTCGGGGGAATGAGGGCTACACCTTC; CDR3 protein: CATSDPSRGNEGYTF
clone size: once; V gene: TRBV7-2; D gene: TRBD1; J gene: TRBJ1-4; CDR3 DNA: TGTGCCAGCAGCTTACAGGGGGGAGGTTATGAAAAACTGTTTTTT; CDR3 protein: CASSLQGGGYEKLFF
clone size: -; V gene: TRBV24-1; D gene: TRBD1; J gene: TRBJ1-5; CDR3 DNA: TGTGCCACCAGTGATCCGGGACAGGGAATACAGCCCCAGCATTTT; CDR3 protein: CATSDPGQGIQPQHF
clone size: -; V gene: TRBV6-6; D gene: TRBD1; J gene: TRBJ1-1; CDR3 DNA: TGTGCCAGCAGTTTTACAGGGGTTGAAGCTTTCTTT; CDR3 protein: CASSFTGVEAFF
clone size: -; V gene: TRBV18; D gene: TRBD1; J gene: TRBJ1-1; CDR3 DNA: TGTGCCAGCTCACCGCCAAACTCAGGGGGAGCTGAAGCTTTCTTT; CDR3 protein: CASSPPNSGGAEAFF
clone size: -; V gene: TRBV27; D gene: -; J gene: TRBJ1-1; CDR3 DNA: TGTGCCAGCCCTAACAGGGATGAAGCTTTCTTT; CDR3 protein: CASPNRDEAFF
clone size: -; V gene: TRBV7-3; D gene: -; J gene: TRBJ1-2; CDR3 DNA: TGTGCCAGCAGCTTAACGGTGTCCGGCTATGGCTACACCTTC; CDR3 protein: CASSLTVSGYGYTF
clone size: -; V gene: TRBV29-1; D gene: TRBD1; J gene: TRBJ1-1; CDR3 DNA: TGCAGCGTTGATCCACCAGGGGGTACCACTGAAGCTTTCTTT; CDR3 protein: CSVDPPGGTTEAFF
clone size: -; V gene: TRBV6-5; D gene: TRBD1; J gene: TRBJ2-5; CDR3 DNA: TGTGCCAGCAGAGGACAGGGGGCTTGGGAGACCCAGTACTTC; CDR3 protein: CASRGQGAWETQYF
clone size: -; V gene: TRBV5-1; D gene: -; J gene: TRBJ2-5; CDR3 DNA: TGCGCCAGCAGCTTCGGACGACAGATCCAAGAGACCCAGTACTTC; CDR3 protein: CASSFGRQIQETQYF
clone size: -; V gene: TRBV19; D gene: TRBD1; J gene: TRBJ1-5; CDR3 DNA: TGTGCCAGTAGCGGGACAGGGGGCGATCAGCCCCAGCATTTT; CDR3 protein: CASSGTGGDQPQHF
clone size: few; V gene: TRBV10-3; D gene: TRBD1; J gene: TRBJ1-2; CDR3 DNA: TGTGCCATCAGTGAGTTTACAGGGGGCGGCTATGGCTACACCTTC; CDR3 protein: CAISEFTGGGYGYTF
clone size: -; V gene: TRBV7-2; D gene: -; J gene: TRBJ1-3; CDR3 DNA: TGTGCCAGCAGCTTAAAGGGACTTAACTCTGGAAACACCATATATTTT; CDR3 protein: CASSLKGLNSGNTIYF
clone size: -; V gene: TRBV4-1; D gene: TRBD1; J gene: TRBJ2-5; CDR3 DNA: TGCGCCAGCAGCCAACGCGGGACAGGGGGCCAAGAGACCCAGTACTTC; CDR3 protein: CASSQRGTGGQETQYF
clone size: once; V gene: TRBV7-9; D gene: -; J gene: TRBJ1-2; CDR3 DNA: TGTGCCAGCAGCTTTGAGACCCCAGGGTATGGCTACACCTTC; CDR3 protein: CASSFETPGYGYTF
clone size: -; V gene: TRBV24-1; D gene: TRBD2; J gene: TRBJ2-3; CDR3 DNA: TGTGCCACCAGTAGGCCGCGGGGGGATAACACAGATACGCAGTATTTT; CDR3 protein: CATSRPRGDNTDTQYF
clone size: few; V gene: TRBV4-2; D gene: TRBD1; J gene: TRBJ1-4; CDR3 DNA: TGTGCCAGCAGCCAAGTTCAGGGGGCGAATGAAAAACTGTTTTTT; CDR3 protein: CASSQVQGANEKLFF
clone size: -; V gene: TRBV7-2; D gene: TRBD1; J gene: TRBJ1-2; CDR3 DNA: TGTGCCAGCAGCCCTTCCCCCGGGACAGGGTTTGGCTACACCTTC; CDR3 protein: CASSPSPGTGFGYTF
clone size: -; V gene: TRBV6-6; D gene: -; J gene: TRBJ1-6; CDR3 DNA: TGTGCCAGCAGCTCTTACGACAGCTATAATTCACCCCTCCACTTT; CDR3 protein: CASSSYDSYNSPLHF
clone size: -; V gene: TRBV5-6; D gene: -; J gene: TRBJ2-2; CDR3 DNA: TGTGCCAGCAGACCGGGACAGAACACCGGGGAGCTGTTTTTT; CDR3 protein: CASRPGQNTGELFF
clone size: -; V gene: TRBV4-1; D gene: -; J gene: TRBJ1-1; CDR3 DNA: TGCGCCAGCAGCCAAGAAGGGACATTGAACACTGAAGCTTTCTTT; CDR3 protein: CASSQEGTLNTEAFF
clone size: -; V gene: TRBV4-1; D gene: TRBD1; J gene: TRBJ1-2; CDR3 DNA: TGCGCCAGCAGCTCACCGGGACAGGGAGCTAACTATGGCTACACCTTC; CDR3 protein: CASSSPGQGANYGYTF
clone size: -; V gene: TRBV6-1; D gene: TRBD1; J gene: TRBJ1-3; CDR3 DNA: TGTGCCAGCGGGGACAGGGGTCACACCATATATTTT; CDR3 protein: CASGDRGHTIYF
clone size: -; V gene: TRBV3-1/TRBV3-2; D gene: -; J gene: TRBJ1-1; CDR3 DNA: TGTGCCAGCAGCCAATCGGACACTGAAGCTTTCTTT; CDR3 protein: CASSQSDTEAFF
clone size: -; V gene: TRBV6-2/TRBV6-3; D gene: -; J gene: TRBJ1-3; CDR3 DNA: TGTGCCAGCAGTTACTCCGTCGGACAGTGGAGAGGAAACACCATATATTTT; CDR3 protein: CASSYSVGQWRGNTIYF
clone size: -; V gene: TRBV9; D gene: -; J gene: TRBJ2-5; CDR3 DNA: TGTGCCAGCAGCGTAGTAATGGGCCAGGGGACCCAGTACTTC; CDR3 protein: CASSVVMGQGTQYF
clone size: many; V gene: TRBV5-4; D gene: TRBD1; J gene: TRBJ1-2; CDR3 DNA: TGTGCCAGCAGCTTCCGGGACAGGGGGCTTGGCTACACCTTC; CDR3 protein: CASSFRDRGLGYTF
clone size: -; V gene: TRBV29-1; D gene: -; J gene: TRBJ1-3; CDR3 DNA: TGCAGCGGCTCGGTCTCTGGAAACACCATATATTTT; CDR3 protein: CSGSVSGNTIYF
clone size: -; V gene: TRBV15; D gene: TRBD1; J gene: TRBJ1-2; CDR3 DNA: TGTGCCACCAGCAGTGACAGGGTCGGGGACTATGGCTACACCTTC; CDR3 protein: CATSSDRVGDYGYTF
clone size: -; V gene: TRBV11-2; D gene: -; J gene: TRBJ1-1; CDR3 DNA: TGTGCCAGCAGCTTATTCGGCGGCATGAACACTGAAGCTTTCTTT; CDR3 protein: CASSLFGGMNTEAFF
clone size: -; V gene: TRBV9; D gene: -; J gene: TRBJ2-3; CDR3 DNA: TGTGCCAGCAGCGTAGAACTAGCCCTTACAGATACGCAGTATTTT; CDR3 protein: CASSVELALTDTQYF
clone size: -; V gene: TRBV5-1; D gene: TRBD1; J gene: TRBJ1-1; CDR3 DNA: TGCGCCAGCAGCTTGGGTTACAGGGGGCGCGGCACTGAAGCTTTCTTT; CDR3 protein: CASSLGYRGRGTEAFF
clone size: -; V gene: TRBV4-1; D gene: TRBD1; J gene: TRBJ1-2; CDR3 DNA: TGCGCCAGCAGCCAGGGTCTCGGGACAGGCGATGGCTACACCTTC; CDR3 protein: CASSQGLGTGDGYTF
clone size: -; V gene: TRBV9; D gene: TRBD2; J gene: TRBJ2-1; CDR3 DNA: TGTGCCAGCAGCGTTCGGACTAGCGGGGGGCATGAGCAGTTCTTC; CDR3 protein: CASSVRTSGGHEQFF
clone size: -; V gene: TRBV18; D gene: -; J gene: TRBJ1-1; CDR3 DNA: TGTGCCAGCTCACTGACCGCGGGGAAGATGAACACTGAAGCTTTCTTT; CDR3 protein: CASSLTAGKMNTEAFF
clone size: -; V gene: TRBV9; D gene: -; J gene: TRBJ1-6; CDR3 DNA: TGTGCCAGCGCCGAACGGGGGGATTCACCCCTCCACTTT; CDR3 protein: CASAERGDSPLHF
clone size: -; V gene: TRBV6-1; D gene: TRBD1; J gene: TRBJ1-2; CDR3 DNA: TGTGCCAGCATCTCCCCACAGGGGGTAGGCTATGGCTACACCTTC; CDR3 protein: CASISPQGVGYGYTF
clone size: once; V gene: TRBV3-1/TRBV3-2; D gene: TRBD2; J gene: TRBJ2-2; CDR3 DNA: TGTGCCAGCAGCCCCCTTACGGGACGGGGGGGCGCTTCGAAGACCGGGGAGCTGTTTTTT; CDR3 protein: CASSPLTGRGGASKTGELFF
clone size: -; V gene: TRBV6-5; D gene: -; J gene: TRBJ2-1; CDR3 DNA: TGTGCCAGCAGTTACTCGATCCGGTTTGAGCAGTTCTTC; CDR3 protein: CASSYSIRFEQFF